What follows are 29 T cell receptor beta chains derived from one specimen sequenced in a study of OX40 agonist ivuxolimab in advanced cancers. This table comes from immunoSEQ multiplex PCR, and its TCRdb copy is limited to in-frame clones, with some not included. The data show about 77,000 clones, about 86% seen once. This material consisted of CD4+ or CD8+ T cells sorted from blood, taken in a trial of the OX40 agonist ivuxolimab. These receptor sequences come from an adult with an advanced solid tumor such as melanoma, head and neck, liver or kidney cancer.

The chain carries TRBV29-1 and TRBJ1-1; D is undetermined. This CDR3 region has 13 residues. Germline CDR1 SQVTM, CDR2 ANQGSEA. Deletions cut 2 bases from V and 7 bases from J, with 14 bases between. DNA of the CDR3: TGCAGCGTTGAACGCCCTGGGCGGGTTGAAGCTTTCTTT. Translated: CSVERPGRVEAFF.

This chain joins TRBV19 and TRBJ2-7; 9 positions agree with TRBD1. Germline lookup yields CDR1 LNHDA and CDR2 SQIVND (reference sequence). Losses at the gene ends were 5 bases for V and 2 bases for J; bases not matched to a gene: 13. The CDR3 is 17 residues long. The CDR3 region is CASSLFTGTGTPYEQYF. In nucleotides, the CDR3 is TGTGCCAGTAGTTTATTCACCGGGACAGGGACCCCCTACGAGCAGTACTTC.

This clone has a single count. For the CDR3, the DNA is TGTGCCAGCAGTGGGTCGACCGGGCCTAATTCACCCCTCCACTTT. Protein sequence: CASSGSTGPNSPLHF. This rearrangement joins TRBV2 to TRBJ1-6; D is unclear. CDR1 and CDR2 from the germline V gene are SNHLY and FYNNEI. The CDR3 consists of 15 residues. V was shortened by 4 bases and J by 6 bases, with 13 bases between the two germline ends.

The chain combines TRBV11-2 with TRBJ1-1, with D maybe TRBD1 (6 bases). The ends were cut back, 0 bases at V and 5 bases at J, with 7 bases in the middle. Germline CDR1 SGHAT, CDR2 FQNNGV. The CDR3 has 13 amino acids. The CDR3 reads CASSLEQGTEAFF. The CDR3 DNA reads as TGTGCCAGCAGCTTAGAGCAGGGGACTGAAGCTTTCTTT. The full variable domain, in which reference TRBV11-2 and TRBJ1-1 provide the parts outside the CDR3, is EAGVAQSPRYKIIEKRQSVAFWCNPISGHATLYWYQQILGQGPKLLIQFQNNGVVDDSQLPKDRFSAERLKGVDSTLKIQPAKLEDSAVYLCASSLEQGTEAFFGQGTRLTVV.

The chain links TRBV5-1 to TRBJ1-5; D is possibly TRBD1 (5 bases). The CDR3 contains 13 residues. CDR1 and CDR2 (germline): SGHRS, YFSETQ. Trimming removed 2 bases from V and 7 bases from J, with 10 bases in between. The CDR3 nucleotides are TGCGCCAGCAGCTTTGACAGAGAGCAGCCCCAGCATTTT. Translating gives CASSFDREQPQHF.

This clone was observed a few times. The CDR3 nucleotides are TGTGCCAGCAGCCTCTCGACAGGGGGGTTGAACGGGGAGCTGTTTTTT. This translates into CASSLSTGGLNGELFF. The chain recombines TRBV7-6 with TRBJ2-2; 9 bases are a match to TRBD1. This CDR3 has 16 residues. V lost 5 bases, J lost 7 bases, and 11 bases stayed unmatched. Germline lookup yields CDR1 SGHVS and CDR2 FNYEAQ.

This chain uses TRBV6-5 with TRBJ2-7; D unclear. This CDR3 has 12 residues. Germline V gene data show CDR1 as MNHEY and CDR2 as SVGAGI. V was pared by 6 bases and J by 4 bases, with 10 bases between. The chain's CDR3 is CASRGILYEQYF. In DNA form, the CDR3 reads TGTGCCAGCAGAGGAATCCTGTACGAGCAGTACTTC.

The V gene is TRBV19, the J gene TRBJ1-1; D call uncertain. This CDR3 contains 14 residues. The germline V gene has CDR1 LNHDA and CDR2 SQIVND (reference sequence). Trimming left V 4 bases short and J 3 bases short, with 12 bases between. The CDR3 DNA sequence: TGTGCCAGTAGTAGGCTCCCCGGTTACACTGAAGCTTTCTTT. It codes for CASSRLPGYTEAFF.

This clone is classed as medium-sized (0.01 to 0.1%). J is TRBJ1-1 and V is TRBV2; D not resolved. V lost 7 bases and J 7 bases, leaving 10 bases between the germline ends. The CDR3 sequence is 11 residues long. The germline CDR1 and CDR2 sequences are SNHLY and FYNNEI. CDR3 nucleotides: TGTGCCAGCATGGGCGCGTTTGAAGCTTTCTTT. It translates to CASMGAFEAFF.

This chain uses TRBV30 with TRBJ1-2; 8 bases agree with TRBD1. CDR1 and CDR2 (germline): GTSNPN, SVGIG (reference sequence). The CDR3 has 14 residues. J lost 5 bases, V lost 4 bases, and 9 bases had no gene match. CDR3 region: CAWTPDREGYGYTF. The DNA for the CDR3 is TGTGCCTGGACCCCGGACAGGGAGGGTTATGGCTACACCTTC.

The rearrangement joins TRBV5-1 to TRBJ2-5; D is perhaps TRBD2 (5 bases). Looked up from germline, CDR1 is SGHRS and CDR2 is YFSETQ. Trimming cost V 5 bases and J 5 bases, with 13 bases left between them. There are 13 residues in the CDR3. Here the CDR3 DNA reads TGCGCCAGCAGTCGAGGACGCGGGGAGACCCAGTACTTC. This codes for CASSRGRGETQYF.

The genes are TRBV10-3 and TRBJ1-6; 9 bases agree with TRBD1. The V gene end was trimmed by 10 bases and the J gene end by 6 bases; junction bases not matched to a gene: 4. There are 13 residues in the CDR3. CDR1 and CDR2 (germline): ENHRY, SYGVKD. The CDR3: CATTGQGNSPLHF. For the CDR3, the DNA is TGTGCCACCACGGGACAGGGTAATTCACCCCTCCACTTT.

This clone was observed a single time. The chain couples TRBV7-9 to TRBJ2-5; tentatively, D is TRBD1 (7 bases). Germline loops: CDR1 SEHNR, CDR2 FQNEAQ (reference sequence). CDR3 length: 12 amino acids. V lost 8 bases and J 5 bases, leaving 12 bases between the germline ends. This CDR3 reads CASRSGGETQYF. CDR3 coding DNA: TGTGCCAGCCGCTCAGGGGGGGAGACCCAGTACTTC.

The chain has TRBV7-2 and TRBJ2-7, with 8 bases matching TRBD1. There are 15 residues in the CDR3. CDR1 is SGHTA and CDR2 is FQGNSA in the germline V gene. After removal of 1 base from V and 2 bases from J, the junction contained 4 bases not matched to a gene. CDR3: CASSLVGTGPYEQYF. The CDR3 DNA reads as TGTGCCAGCAGCTTAGTAGGGACAGGACCCTACGAGCAGTACTTC. Based on the CDR3 plus reference TRBV7-2 and TRBJ2-7, the full variable domain is GAGVSQSPSNKVTEKGKDVELRCDPISGHTALYWYRQSLGQGLEFLIYFQGNSAPDKSGLPSDRFSAERTGGSVSTLTIQRTQQEDSAVYLCASSLVGTGPYEQYFGPGTRLTVT.

This clone was detected a few times. The rearrangement links TRBV28 to TRBJ2-7; 9 positions agree with TRBD2. The CDR3 has 14 amino acids. V lost 6 bases, J lost 3 bases, and 6 bases stayed unmatched. Germline V gene sequence: CDR1 MDHEN, CDR2 SYDVKM. For the CDR3, the DNA is TGTGCCAGCAGCACCGCGGGAGGGGGCTACGAGCAGTACTTC. This translates into CASSTAGGGYEQYF.

The J gene is TRBJ1-2, the V gene TRBV7-2; D uncertain. The CDR3 loop spans 14 amino acids. CDR1 is SGHTA and CDR2 is FQGNSA in the germline V gene. V lost 0 bases and J 2 bases, leaving 7 bases between the germline ends. The CDR3: CASSLAQVNYGYTF. DNA for the CDR3: TGTGCCAGCAGCTTAGCTCAGGTCAACTATGGCTACACCTTC.

CDR3 sequence: CASSQVPQGAGNEKLFF. The CDR3 DNA reads TGTGCCAGCAGCCAAGTTCCCCAGGGGGCGGGCAATGAAAAACTGTTTTTT. The gene calls are TRBV14 and TRBJ1-4; 8 bases align to TRBD1. CDR1 and CDR2 (germline): SGHDN, FVKESK. With V trimmed by 1 base and J by 5 bases, 9 bases remained unmatched. This CDR3 is built from 17 residues.

The chain has TRBV25-1 and TRBJ2-1; 9 nucleotides line up with TRBD2. The CDR3 contains 16 residues. Germline V lookup: CDR1 MGHDK, CDR2 SYGVNS. V shed 1 base, J shed 7 bases, and the junction held 8 bases outside the gene matches. CDR3 amino acids: CASSEWGGRADNEQFF. The CDR3 DNA sequence: TGTGCCAGCAGTGAATGGGGCGGGAGGGCCGATAATGAGCAGTTCTTC.

The rearrangement links TRBV7-2 to TRBJ2-5, with D maybe TRBD2 (5 bases). Germline V lookup: CDR1 SGHTA, CDR2 FQGNSA. The length of the CDR3 is 14 residues. Trimming removed 5 bases at V and 4 bases at J, with 14 bases between. The CDR3: CASSQGRARETQYF. The CDR3 DNA reads as TGTGCCAGCAGCCAAGGGCGGGCGCGAGAGACCCAGTACTTC.

The chain uses TRBV4-3 and TRBJ1-4; a possible D gene is TRBD1 (6 bases). CDR1 is LGHNA, CDR2 YSLEER, per germline. V lost 3 bases, J lost 10 bases, and 24 bases lay in between. CDR3 length: 17 residues. The CDR3, as DNA: TGCGCCAGCAGCCATGCTACCCAGACAGGAGTCATAGGAAAACTGTTTTTT. Residues: CASSHATQTGVIGKLFF.

The table lists this clone with a count of one. The rearrangement joins TRBV7-3 to TRBJ1-3; D unclear. CDR1 SGHTA and CDR2 FQGTGA come from the germline V gene. V gave up 2 bases and J gave up 1 base, with 6 bases separating them. The CDR3 covers 14 residues. The CDR3 sequence is CASSLPESGNTIYF. The CDR3 DNA sequence: TGTGCCAGCAGCTTACCAGAGTCTGGAAACACCATATATTTT.

The chain uses TRBV5-1 and TRBJ1-1; D is unresolved. Germline V gene lookup returns CDR1 SGHRS and CDR2 YFSETQ. The CDR3 spans 14 residues. Trimming took 4 bases from V and 1 from J, leaving 11 bases between them. The CDR3, as DNA: TGCGCCAGCAGCGCGTCCCCAGGGAACACTGAAGCTTTCTTT. It is translated as CASSASPGNTEAFF.

The chain has TRBV9 and TRBJ2-7; D may be TRBD1 (5 bases). Germline V lookup: CDR1 SGDLS, CDR2 YYNGEE. V lost 0 bases and J 3 bases, leaving 13 bases between the germline ends. This CDR3 has 15 amino acids. CDR3 sequence: CASSVGPDTYYEQYF. CDR3 coding DNA: TGTGCCAGCAGCGTAGGCCCGGACACCTACTACGAGCAGTACTTC.

The chain links TRBV18 to TRBJ2-1, with no clear D. The germline CDR1 and CDR2 sequences are KGHSH and LQKENI. This CDR3 is 17 amino acids long. Between the trimmed V and J ends, which lost 0 bases and 0 bases, there was a span of 12 bases. The DNA of the CDR3 is TGTGCCAGCTCACCACCGGTCGGGCAAAGCTCCTACAATGAGCAGTTCTTC. This codes for CASSPPVGQSSYNEQFF.

This chain uses TRBV5-4 with TRBJ1-2; no firm D call. Trimming cost V 0 bases and J 2 bases, with 8 bases left between them. Germline CDR1 is SGHNT and CDR2 is YYREEE (reference sequence). The CDR3 has 14 amino acids. DNA for the CDR3: TGTGCCAGCAGCTTGGCGGCCAGGAACTATGGCTACACCTTC. As protein: CASSLAARNYGYTF.

The CDR3 is CSASDYGYTF. The CDR3 nucleotides read TGCAGTGCTAGTGACTATGGCTACACCTTC. This chain joins TRBV20-1 and TRBJ1-2; D unclear. CDR3 length: 10 residues. In germline, CDR1 is DFQATT, CDR2 SNEGSKA (reference sequence). The V end lost 3 bases, the J end lost 3 bases, and 2 bases lay between the germline ends.

CDR3 loop: CASSGMGQTNYGYTF. Here the CDR3 DNA reads TGTGCCAGCAGCGGAATGGGACAGACTAACTATGGCTACACCTTC. The V and J genes are TRBV9 and TRBJ1-2; 7 bases are a match to TRBD1. Germline CDR1 and CDR2: SGDLS and YYNGEE. The CDR3 covers 15 residues. J was trimmed by 0 bases and V by 3 bases; bases with no gene match: 5.

In DNA form, the CDR3 reads TGTGCCAGCAAACCGGGACTAGCGGCTCATGAGCAGTTCTTC. This encodes CASKPGLAAHEQFF. J is TRBJ2-1 and V is TRBV7-2; 11 nucleotides align to TRBD2. CDR1 and CDR2 (germline): SGHTA, FQGNSA. V was pared by 7 bases and J by 8 bases, with 7 bases of the junction left unmatched. The CDR3 spans 14 residues.

The CDR3 DNA is TGCGCCAGCAGCTTGGCGGGGCAGGGTAACTATGGCTACACCTTC. This sequence encodes CASSLAGQGNYGYTF. The genes are TRBV5-1 and TRBJ1-2, with D maybe TRBD1 (5 bases). The V end was cut by 0 bases, the J end by 1 base, with 10 bases between. CDR3 length: 15 amino acids. Germline CDR1 reads SGHRS; CDR2 reads YFSETQ.